This is a list of T cell receptor beta chains from one sample in a study of response to subunit inactivated influenza vaccine. Each CDR3 protein gets one entry after TCRdb re-called the RT-PCR reads with MiXCR. Seen here are roughly 760,000 distinct CDR3 sequences, approximately 22% observed once, and the top ten hold 10% to 13%. The sequences come from PBMCs from blood, collected around 5 days after vaccination. Receptors originate from a man aged 45-65 years who received an inactivated influenza vaccine. Both conserved end residues are trimmed from each CDR3. A D gene is named only where the DNA matches it firmly.

CDR3aa	v_gene	d_gene	j_gene
AWSRDSSYEQY	TRBV30	TRBD1	TRBJ2-7
ASSVQQGRAGELF	TRBV9	.	TRBJ2-2
ASSSDLQGYT	TRBV5-6	.	TRBJ1-2
SAWTSGRSGANVLT	TRBV20-1	TRBD2	TRBJ2-6
ASSSWTSGGPQETQY	TRBV7-9	TRBD2	TRBJ2-5
ASSTPGRNYNEQF	TRBV28	.	TRBJ2-1
ASSRGRGEQY	TRBV27	TRBD1	TRBJ2-7
AWNEQTGNEQY	TRBV30	.	TRBJ2-7
ASGTGWYEQY	TRBV12-3/TRBV12-4	TRBD1	TRBJ2-7
ASSISDRVGNYGYT	TRBV12-3/TRBV12-4	TRBD1	TRBJ1-2
ASTQGWQGGTGELF	TRBV12-3/TRBV12-4	.	TRBJ2-2
ASSLRQETAPKLF	TRBV6-1	.	TRBJ1-4
ATSGEGSSSYNEQF	TRBV24-1	TRBD2	TRBJ2-1
VVGTGELF	TRBV7-9	.	TRBJ2-2
ATSRARTGYQPQH	TRBV15	.	TRBJ1-5
ASSPAGAHEQY	TRBV18	TRBD2	TRBJ2-7
ASSLALSAHYGYT	TRBV7-2	.	TRBJ1-2
AGDLVYTQY	TRBV7-9	.	TRBJ2-3
ASSQGVDNEQF	TRBV4-3	.	TRBJ2-1
ASSQVLAGVVDTQY	TRBV4-1	TRBD2	TRBJ2-3
ASSILGAHQETQY	TRBV4-2	.	TRBJ2-5
STAGGSSYNEQF	TRBV29-1	TRBD2	TRBJ2-1